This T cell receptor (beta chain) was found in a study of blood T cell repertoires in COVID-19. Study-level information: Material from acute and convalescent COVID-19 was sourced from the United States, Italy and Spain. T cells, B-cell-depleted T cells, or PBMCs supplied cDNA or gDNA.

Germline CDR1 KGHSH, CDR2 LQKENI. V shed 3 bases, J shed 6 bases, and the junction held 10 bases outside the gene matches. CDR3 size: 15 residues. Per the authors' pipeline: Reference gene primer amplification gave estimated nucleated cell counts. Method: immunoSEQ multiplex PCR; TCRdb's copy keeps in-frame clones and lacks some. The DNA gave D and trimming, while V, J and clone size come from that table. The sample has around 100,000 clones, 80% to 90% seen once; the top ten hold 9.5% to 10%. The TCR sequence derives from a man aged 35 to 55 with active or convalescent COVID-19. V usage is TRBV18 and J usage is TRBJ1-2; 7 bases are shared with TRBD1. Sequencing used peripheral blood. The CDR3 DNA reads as TGTGCCAGCTCACCCGCGGACAGGTCGTCGGATGGCTACACCTTC. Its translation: CASSPADRSSDGYTF.